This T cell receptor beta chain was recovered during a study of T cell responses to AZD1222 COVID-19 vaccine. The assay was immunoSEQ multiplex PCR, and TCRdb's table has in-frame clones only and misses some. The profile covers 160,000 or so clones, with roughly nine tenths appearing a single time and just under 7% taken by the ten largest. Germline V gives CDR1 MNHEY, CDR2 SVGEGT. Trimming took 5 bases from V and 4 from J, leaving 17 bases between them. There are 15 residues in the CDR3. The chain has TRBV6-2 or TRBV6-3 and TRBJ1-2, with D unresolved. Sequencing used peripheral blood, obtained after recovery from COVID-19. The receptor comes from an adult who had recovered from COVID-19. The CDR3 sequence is CASSPPPVETYGYTF. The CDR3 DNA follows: TGTGCCAGCAGTCCCCCCCCGGTGGAGACCTATGGCTACACCTTC.